This TCR beta chain was retrieved from a study of T cell responses to AZD1222 COVID-19 vaccine (dated by TCRdb to 2020 to 2022). Looking at the study overall: AZD1222 recipients whose second dose came at about 4 weeks and those whose second dose came at about 12 weeks were combined into one group, since spike-specific TCR depth and breadth did not differ between the two schedules. TCR sequencing was performed for over 230 trial participants, of whom roughly 200 were given two doses of AZD1222 and some 25 were given two doses of MenACWY control vaccine. Trial participants were enrolled into age subgroups of 18-55, 56-69 and 70-plus years, which contained roughly 140, 27 and 60 TCR-sequenced participants, respectively. What the study reported, not specific to this receptor: Participants were mostly white British and included more females than males, and it was suggested by the authors that clonal diversity may have been underestimated. No day 14 peak-response samples were available, so repertoires were characterized only after the peak T cell response. After two AZD1222 doses, spike-specific TCR breadth and depth were significantly higher than at day 0 and than in MenACWY recipients. In the small 56-69-year group, the increase in depth fell short of significance, most likely because of low power. Reportedly, close to half of the unique spike-specific TCRs recognized epitopes lying outside the regions that are mutated in the B.1.351 and B.1.1.7 variants. The whole spike protein was spanned by vaccine-associated CD4 TCRs, and dominant responses were seen in regions 160-218 and 743-854. Conclusions about previously exposed vaccinees were limited because only six AZD1222 recipients were SARS-CoV-2 seropositive at baseline.

In regard to this clone: The specificity of this receptor is unknown. No base quality information exists; no much larger clone differs at one position.

Spanning cysteine to phenylalanine, the CDR3 consists of 17 amino acids. Only CDR3 DNA is held: 51 bases, read in frame from base 1. CDR1 SGDLS and CDR2 YYNGEE were looked up in the germline V gene. The germline V end is reduced by 3 bases and the J end by 5 bases; junction bases left unmatched: 10. The CDR3 regions of human TCRbeta chains were analyzed by immunosequencing. Per the source publication's procedure: Repertoire TCRs were checked for matches against a reference library of SARS-CoV-2-specific TCRs that had been generated using the MIRA antigen-specificity platform. Breadth was defined as the fraction of unique TCRs that were SARS-CoV-2-associated. Depth was defined as the fraction of total T cells that were SARS-CoV-2-associated. Using the MIRA data, each spike-specific TCR was assigned both to the spike region to which the TCR was reactive and to a CD4 or CD8 class. Log10-transformed breadth and depth values were compared by one-way ANOVA with Sidak's multiple comparisons tests. Not all clones reach the TCRdb copy of this immuneACCESS table, which keeps in-frame sequences only. Checked studies attribute under half of the gap to unresolved V genes and leave the rest unexplained. V, J and clone size reflect that table, while D and trimming were determined from the DNA. The sample has 120,000 or so clones on record, about 87% of them singletons. The ten largest make up about 1.6% of the sample.

In the paper's terms, the time point label means: baseline before first vaccination. Vaccinee samples were obtained from the UK trials COV001 and COV002, which included a single-blind randomized controlled phase 2/3 trial of AZD1222 (ChAdOx1 nCoV-19) in healthy adults. For TCRbeta chain sequencing, PBMC samples were collected from trial participants at day 0 and at day 28 after the second dose. This receptor was taken from an adult in good health. Here the chain combines TRBV9 and TRBJ2-1; TRBD2 matches 11 bases in the middle. The sequences come from peripheral blood, collected on day 0 of AZD1222 vaccination. The CDR3 region reads CASSDLRLAGLNNEQFF. The sequenced DNA: TGTGCCAGCAGCGACCTTCGACTAGCGGGATTAAACAATGAGCAGTTCTTC. The CDR3 plus the reference TRBV9 and TRBJ2-1 genes for the other parts give the full variable domain: DSGVTQTPKHLITATGQRVTLRCSPRSGDLSVYWYQQSLDQGLQFLIQYYNGEERAKGNILERFSAQQFPDLHSELNLSSLELGDSALYFCASSDLRLAGLNNEQFFGPGTRLTVL.